This TCR beta chain appears in the sequencing data of a study of radiotherapy plus CTLA-4 blockade in lung cancer. Across the whole study: Objective response was observed in more than 15% of patients, and disease control in less than 35%. General study points: In blood, TCR clones derived from the tumor expanded after radiotherapy plus ipilimumab. Per reports, early blood T cell clone dynamics, plus interferon-beta, forecast response most strongly.

Germline CDR1 is MDHEN and CDR2 is SYDVKM. The J segment lost 5 bases and the V segment lost 1 base, leaving 4 bases of the junction unmatched. The CDR3 has 15 amino acids. The protocol was immunoSEQ multiplex PCR, while the TCRdb copy is restricted to in-frame clones and leaves out a portion. The sample yields some 92,000 clones, roughly 80% seen once. Details on this clone: Its antigen remains unknown.

Focal radiation plus CTLA-4 blockade with ipilimumab was given to patients with chemo-refractory metastatic non-small-cell lung cancer. This chain joins TRBV28 and TRBJ1-1; TRBD1 agrees at 10 bases. The sequenced sample was peripheral blood, obtained from a patient treated with radiotherapy plus ipilimumab. The TCR originated in a human donor with non-small cell lung cancer who had a partial response to radiotherapy plus ipilimumab. CDR3 loop: CASSLSDRGRTEAFF. CDR3 nucleotide sequence: TGTGCCAGCAGTTTATCTGACAGGGGGCGTACTGAAGCTTTCTTT. The whole variable domain, remainder taken from reference TRBV28 and TRBJ1-1, is DVKVTQSSRYLVKRTGEKVFLECVQDMDHENMFWYRQDPGLGLRLIYFSYDVKMKEKGDIPEGYSVSREKKERFSLILESASTNQTSMYLCASSLSDRGRTEAFFGQGTRLTVV.